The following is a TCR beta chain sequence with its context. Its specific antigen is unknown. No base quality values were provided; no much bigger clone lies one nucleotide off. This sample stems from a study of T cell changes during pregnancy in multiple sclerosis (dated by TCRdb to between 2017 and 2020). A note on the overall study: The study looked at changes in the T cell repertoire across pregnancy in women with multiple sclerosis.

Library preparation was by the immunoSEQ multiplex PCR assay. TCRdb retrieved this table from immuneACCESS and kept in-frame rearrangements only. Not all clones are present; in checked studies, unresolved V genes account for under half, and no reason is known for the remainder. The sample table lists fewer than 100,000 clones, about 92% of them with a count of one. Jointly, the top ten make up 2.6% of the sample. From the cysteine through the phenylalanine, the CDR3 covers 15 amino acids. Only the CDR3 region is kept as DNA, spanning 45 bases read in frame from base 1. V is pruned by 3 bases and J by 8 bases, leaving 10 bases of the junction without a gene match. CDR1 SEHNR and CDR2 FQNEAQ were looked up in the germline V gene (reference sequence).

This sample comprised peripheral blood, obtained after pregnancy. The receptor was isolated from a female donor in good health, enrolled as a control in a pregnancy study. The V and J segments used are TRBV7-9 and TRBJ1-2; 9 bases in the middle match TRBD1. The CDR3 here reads CASSFGTGLDSGYTF. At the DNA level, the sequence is TGTGCCAGCAGCTTTGGGACAGGGTTGGATAGCGGCTACACCTTC.